This T cell receptor (beta chain) comes out of a study of breast tumors, draining lymph nodes, adjacent tissues. Samples came from axillary lymph nodes draining the breast cancer. There are a few counts of this clonotype. TCRdb reprocessed the multiplex PCR reads with MiXCR, giving one entry per CDR3 protein. The table lists fewer than 140,000 distinct CDR3 sequences, around 30% of them singletons, with approximately 5% in the top ten. Germline CDR1 reads LNHNV; CDR2 reads YYDKDF (reference sequence). The CDR3 is made up of 19 amino acids. After removal of 2 bases from V and 11 bases from J, the junction contained 18 bases not matched to a gene.

Material for sequencing was axillary lymph node tissue. This TCR was recovered from a female donor with breast cancer. Some clones in this sample may be carry-over from other donors' samples. The rearrangement uses TRBV15 and TRBJ2-3; 14 bases agree with TRBD2. The CDR3: CATSRMGTSGSGTSREQYF. CDR3 DNA: TGTGCCACCAGCAGAATGGGGACTAGCGGGAGTGGAACGTCACGTGAGCAGTATTTT.